The T cell receptor beta chain under discussion was sequenced for a study of cytomegalovirus exposure and HLA in healthy donors. The wider study: There were 100 million to 120 million unique TCR beta sequences, drawn from some 180 million T cells, in an earlier analysis.

Remarks on this clone: Its target is not known.

Germline loops: CDR1 MNHNS, CDR2 SASEGT. This CDR3 region has 14 residues. J lost 1 base, V lost 6 bases, and 5 bases had no gene match. 60 Vbeta and 13 Jbeta primers were used in PCR. Data came from immunoSEQ multiplex PCR; TCRdb stores just in-frame clones and leaves some out. The data show some 90,000 clones, with more than 75% seen just once and 5.3% held by the top ten. Study observations and caveats: There were 150 to 200 TCR beta chains listed as cytomegalovirus-associated. TCR sequences were mostly rare, though some public TCRs occurred in many donors.

The J gene is TRBJ2-7, the V gene TRBV6-1, with TRBD1 matching 8 bases. Sequenced sample: PBMCs. This receptor was taken from a man younger than 45 in good health and CMV-seropositive. CDR3 protein: CASSPTGVSYEQYF. The DNA for the CDR3 is TGTGCCAGCAGCCCGACAGGGGTGTCCTACGAGCAGTACTTC.